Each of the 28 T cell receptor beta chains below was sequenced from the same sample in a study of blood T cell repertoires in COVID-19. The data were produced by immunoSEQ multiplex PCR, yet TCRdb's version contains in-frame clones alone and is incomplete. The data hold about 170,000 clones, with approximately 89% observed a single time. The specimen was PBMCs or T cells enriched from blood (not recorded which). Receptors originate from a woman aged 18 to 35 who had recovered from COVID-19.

The CDR3 here is CAWQTGPYEQYF. CDR3 bases: TGTGCCTGGCAGACAGGGCCCTACGAGCAGTACTTC. This chain uses TRBV30 with TRBJ2-7; 7 bases agree with TRBD1. The CDR3 totals 12 residues. The V segment lost 5 bases and the J segment 2 bases; nucleotides outside the gene matches: 3. Germline lookup yields CDR1 GTSNPN and CDR2 SVGIG (reference sequence).

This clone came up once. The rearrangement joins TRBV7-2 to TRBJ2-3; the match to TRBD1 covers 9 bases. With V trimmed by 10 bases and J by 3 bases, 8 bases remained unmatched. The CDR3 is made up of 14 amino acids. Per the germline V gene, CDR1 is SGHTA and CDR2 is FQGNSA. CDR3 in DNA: TGTGCCACCCACACAGGGGGCGCGACAGATACGCAGTATTTT. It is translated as CATHTGGATDTQYF. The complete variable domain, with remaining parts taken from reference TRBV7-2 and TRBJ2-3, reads GAGVSQSPSNKVTEKGKDVELRCDPISGHTALYWYRQSLGQGLEFLIYFQGNSAPDKSGLPSDRFSAERTGGSVSTLTIQRTQQEDSAVYLCATHTGGATDTQYFGPGTRLTVL.

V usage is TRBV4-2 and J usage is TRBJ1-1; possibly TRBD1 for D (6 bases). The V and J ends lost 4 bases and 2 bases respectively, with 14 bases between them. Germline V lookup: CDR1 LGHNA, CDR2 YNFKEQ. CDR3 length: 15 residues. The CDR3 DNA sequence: TGTGCCAGCAGCCTATGGACAGCTTTCAACACTGAAGCTTTCTTT. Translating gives CASSLWTAFNTEAFF.

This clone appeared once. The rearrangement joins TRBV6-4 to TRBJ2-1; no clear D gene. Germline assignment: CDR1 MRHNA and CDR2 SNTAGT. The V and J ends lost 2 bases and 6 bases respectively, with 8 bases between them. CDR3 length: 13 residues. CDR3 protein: CASSDEYGNEQFF. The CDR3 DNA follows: TGTGCCAGCAGTGACGAATACGGCAATGAGCAGTTCTTC.

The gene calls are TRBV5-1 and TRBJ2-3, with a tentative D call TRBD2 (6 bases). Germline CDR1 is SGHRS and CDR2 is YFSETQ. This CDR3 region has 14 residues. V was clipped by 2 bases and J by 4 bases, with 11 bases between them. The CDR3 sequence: CASSLAGSADTQYF. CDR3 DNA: TGCGCCAGCAGCTTAGCGGGTTCGGCAGATACGCAGTATTTT.

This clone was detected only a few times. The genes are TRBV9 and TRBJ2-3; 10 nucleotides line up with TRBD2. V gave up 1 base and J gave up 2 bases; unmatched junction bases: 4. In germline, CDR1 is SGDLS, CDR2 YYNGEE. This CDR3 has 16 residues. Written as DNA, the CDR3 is TGTGCCAGCAGCGTATGGAGCGGGAGGGACACAGATACGCAGTATTTT. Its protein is CASSVWSGRDTDTQYF.

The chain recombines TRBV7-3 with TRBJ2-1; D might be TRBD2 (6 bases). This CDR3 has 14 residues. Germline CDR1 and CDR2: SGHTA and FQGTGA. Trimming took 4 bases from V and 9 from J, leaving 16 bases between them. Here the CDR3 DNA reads TGTGCCAGCAGCTCGGGACTGACCCCAGGTGAGCAGTTCTTC. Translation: CASSSGLTPGEQFF. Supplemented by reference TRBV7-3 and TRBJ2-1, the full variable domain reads GAGVSQTPSNKVTEKGKYVELRCDPISGHTALYWYRQSLGQGPEFLIYFQGTGAADDSGLPNDRFFAVRPEGSVSTLKIQRTERGDSAVYLCASSSGLTPGEQFFGPGTRLTVL.

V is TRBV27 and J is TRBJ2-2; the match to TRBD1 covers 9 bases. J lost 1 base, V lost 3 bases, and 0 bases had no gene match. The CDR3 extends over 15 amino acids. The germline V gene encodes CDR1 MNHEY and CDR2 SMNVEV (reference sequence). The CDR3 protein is CASSLDRGNTGELFF. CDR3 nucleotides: TGTGCCAGCAGTTTGGACAGGGGGAACACCGGGGAGCTGTTTTTT.

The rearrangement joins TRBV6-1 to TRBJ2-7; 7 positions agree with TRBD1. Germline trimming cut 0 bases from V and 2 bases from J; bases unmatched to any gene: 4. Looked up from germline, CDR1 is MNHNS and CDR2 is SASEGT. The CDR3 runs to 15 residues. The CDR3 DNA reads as TGTGCCAGCAGTGAAGCCCCACAGGGGCCCTACGAGCAGTACTTC. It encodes CASSEAPQGPYEQYF.

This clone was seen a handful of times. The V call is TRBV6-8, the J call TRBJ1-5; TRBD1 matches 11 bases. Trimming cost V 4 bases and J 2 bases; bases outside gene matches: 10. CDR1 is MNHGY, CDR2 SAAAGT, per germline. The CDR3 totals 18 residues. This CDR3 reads CASSSRTGGKGGNQPQHF. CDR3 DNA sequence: TGTGCCAGCAGTTCCAGGACAGGGGGCAAAGGTGGCAATCAGCCCCAGCATTTT.

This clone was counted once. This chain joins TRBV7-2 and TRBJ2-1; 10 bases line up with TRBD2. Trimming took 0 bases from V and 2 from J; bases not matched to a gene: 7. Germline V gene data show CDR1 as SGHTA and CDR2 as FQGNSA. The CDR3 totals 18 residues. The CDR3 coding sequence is TGTGCCAGCAGCTTAGCCTTAGCGGGAGGCTCTCCCTACAATGAGCAGTTCTTC. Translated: CASSLALAGGSPYNEQFF.

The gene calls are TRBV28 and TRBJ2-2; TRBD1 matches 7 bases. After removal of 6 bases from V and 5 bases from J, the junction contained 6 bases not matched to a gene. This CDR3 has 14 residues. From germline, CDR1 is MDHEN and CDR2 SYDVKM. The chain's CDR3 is CASRRDRVTGELFF. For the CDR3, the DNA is TGTGCCAGCAGGCGCGACAGGGTAACCGGGGAGCTGTTTTTT.

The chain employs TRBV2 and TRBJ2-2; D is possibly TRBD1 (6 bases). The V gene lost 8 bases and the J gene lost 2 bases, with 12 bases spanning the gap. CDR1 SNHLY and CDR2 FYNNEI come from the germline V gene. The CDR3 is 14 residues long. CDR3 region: CASGRDTNTGELFF. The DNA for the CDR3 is TGTGCCAGCGGCCGGGACACCAACACCGGGGAGCTGTTTTTT.

The CDR3 protein is CASSSNEDSNQPQHF. The CDR3 bases are TGTGCCAGCAGTTCGAATGAGGATAGCAATCAGCCCCAGCATTTT. The J gene is TRBJ1-5, the V gene TRBV6-5; D unclear. V gave up 4 bases and J gave up 0 bases, with 10 bases separating them. Germline V gene data show CDR1 as MNHEY and CDR2 as SVGAGI. CDR3 length: 15 amino acids.

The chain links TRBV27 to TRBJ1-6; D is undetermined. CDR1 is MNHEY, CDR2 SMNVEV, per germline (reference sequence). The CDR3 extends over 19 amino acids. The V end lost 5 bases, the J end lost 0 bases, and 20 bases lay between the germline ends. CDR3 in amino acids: CASSPWEPSGSSYNSPLHF. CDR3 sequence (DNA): TGTGCCAGCAGTCCTTGGGAGCCTTCTGGAAGCTCCTATAATTCACCCCTCCACTTT.

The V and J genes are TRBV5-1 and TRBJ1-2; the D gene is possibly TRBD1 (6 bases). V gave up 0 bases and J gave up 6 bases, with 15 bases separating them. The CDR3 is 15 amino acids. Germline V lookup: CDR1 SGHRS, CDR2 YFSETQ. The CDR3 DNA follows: TGCGCCAGCAGCTTGGCCGGGGAGGGGGGGGATGGCTACACCTTC. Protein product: CASSLAGEGGDGYTF.

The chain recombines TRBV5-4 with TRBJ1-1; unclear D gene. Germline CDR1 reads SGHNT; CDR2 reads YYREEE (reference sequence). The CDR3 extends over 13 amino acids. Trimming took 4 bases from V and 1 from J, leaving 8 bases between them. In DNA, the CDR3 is TGTGCCAGCAGCGTAAGACAGAACACTGAAGCTTTCTTT. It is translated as CASSVRQNTEAFF.

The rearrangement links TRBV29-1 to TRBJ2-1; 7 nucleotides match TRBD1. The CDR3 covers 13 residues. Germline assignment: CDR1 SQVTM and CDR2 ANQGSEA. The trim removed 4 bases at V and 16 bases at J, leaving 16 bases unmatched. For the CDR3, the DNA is TGCAGCGTTGTTTTAGGAGACAGGGCTTTTCACTTCTTC. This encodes CSVVLGDRAFHFF.

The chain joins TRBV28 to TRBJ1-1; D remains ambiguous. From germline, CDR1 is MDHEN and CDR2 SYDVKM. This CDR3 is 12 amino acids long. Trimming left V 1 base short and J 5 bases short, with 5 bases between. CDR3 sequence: CASSLYGTEAFF. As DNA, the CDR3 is TGTGCCAGCAGTTTATACGGGACTGAAGCTTTCTTT.

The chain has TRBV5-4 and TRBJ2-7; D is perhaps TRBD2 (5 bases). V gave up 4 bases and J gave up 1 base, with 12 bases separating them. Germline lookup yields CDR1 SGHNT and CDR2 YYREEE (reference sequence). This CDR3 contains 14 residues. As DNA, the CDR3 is TGTGCCAGCAGCATCGGGATTATATCCTACGAGCAGTACTTC. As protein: CASSIGIISYEQYF.

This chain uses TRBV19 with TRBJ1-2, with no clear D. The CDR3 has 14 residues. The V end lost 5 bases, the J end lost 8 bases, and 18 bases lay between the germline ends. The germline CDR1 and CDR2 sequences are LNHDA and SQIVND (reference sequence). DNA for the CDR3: TGTGCCAGTAGTTCAGAACGGAGGGCTCGCGGCTACACCTTC. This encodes CASSSERRARGYTF. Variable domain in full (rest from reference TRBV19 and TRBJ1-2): DGGITQSPKYLFRKEGQNVTLSCEQNLNHDAMYWYRQDPGQGLRLIYYSQIVNDFQKGDIAEGYSVSREKKESFPLTVTSAQKNPTAFYLCASSSERRARGYTFGSGTRLTVV.

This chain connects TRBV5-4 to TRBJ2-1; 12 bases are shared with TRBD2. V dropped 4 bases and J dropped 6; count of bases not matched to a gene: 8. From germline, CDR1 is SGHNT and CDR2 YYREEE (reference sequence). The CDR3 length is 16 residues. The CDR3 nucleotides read TGTGCCAGCAGCAGGCCGGGACTAGCGGGCACCAATGAGCAGTTCTTC. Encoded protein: CASSRPGLAGTNEQFF.

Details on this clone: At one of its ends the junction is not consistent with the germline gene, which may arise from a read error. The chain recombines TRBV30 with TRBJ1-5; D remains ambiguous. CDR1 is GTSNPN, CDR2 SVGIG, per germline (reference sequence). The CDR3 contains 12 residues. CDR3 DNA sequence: TGTGCCTGGTGCCGTGGCAATGAGCCCCAGCATTTT. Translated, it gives CAWCRGNEPQHF.

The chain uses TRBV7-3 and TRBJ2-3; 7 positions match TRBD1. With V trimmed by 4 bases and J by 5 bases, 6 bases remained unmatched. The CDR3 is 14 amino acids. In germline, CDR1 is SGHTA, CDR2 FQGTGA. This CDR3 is CASSSTGSGDTQYF. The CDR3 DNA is TGTGCCAGCAGCTCGACAGGGTCCGGAGATACGCAGTATTTT.

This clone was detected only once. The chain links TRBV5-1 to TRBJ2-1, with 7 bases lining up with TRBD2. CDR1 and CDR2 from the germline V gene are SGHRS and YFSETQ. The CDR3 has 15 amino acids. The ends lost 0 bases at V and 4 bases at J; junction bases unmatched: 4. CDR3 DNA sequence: TGCGCCAGCAGCTTGGATAGCGGGCGTTACAATGAGCAGTTCTTC. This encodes CASSLDSGRYNEQFF.

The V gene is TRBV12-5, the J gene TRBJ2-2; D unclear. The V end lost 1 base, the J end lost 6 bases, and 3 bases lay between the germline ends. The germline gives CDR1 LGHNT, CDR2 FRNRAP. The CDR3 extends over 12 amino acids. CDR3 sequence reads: CASGLASGELFF. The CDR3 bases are TGTGCTAGTGGTTTGGCTTCCGGGGAGCTGTTTTTT.

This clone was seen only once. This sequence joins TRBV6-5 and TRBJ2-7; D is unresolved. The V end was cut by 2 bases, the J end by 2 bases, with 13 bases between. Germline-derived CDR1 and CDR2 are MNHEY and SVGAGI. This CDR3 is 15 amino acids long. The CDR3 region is CASSYGIVAPYEQYF. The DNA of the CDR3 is TGTGCCAGCAGTTACGGCATTGTGGCCCCCTACGAGCAGTACTTC.

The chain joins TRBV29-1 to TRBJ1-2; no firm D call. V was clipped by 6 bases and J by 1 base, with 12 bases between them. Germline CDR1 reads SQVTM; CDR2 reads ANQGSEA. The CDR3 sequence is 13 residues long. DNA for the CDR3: TGCAGCGTCGAGGAGGCGGATAACTATGGCTACACCTTC. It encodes CSVEEADNYGYTF.